This T cell receptor (beta chain) derives from a study of cytomegalovirus exposure and HLA in healthy donors. The study ran its PCR with 60 Vbeta and 13 Jbeta primers. Only in-frame clones appear in the TCRdb table, and some are missing; sequencing was by immunoSEQ multiplex PCR. The sample has around 140,000 clones; around four fifths are singletons. The CDR3 length is 16 residues. CDR1 is GTSNPN and CDR2 is SVGIG in the germline V gene (reference sequence). With V trimmed by 3 bases and J by 8 bases, 9 bases remained unmatched. The chain employs TRBV30 and TRBJ2-1, with TRBD2 matching 14 bases. Sequenced input: PBMCs. This clonotype originated in a woman aged 45-60 years in good health and CMV-seropositive. CDR3 in amino acids: CAWSGLAGGFRYEQFF. CDR3 sequence (DNA): TGTGCCTGGAGCGGACTAGCGGGGGGCTTTAGGTATGAGCAGTTCTTC.